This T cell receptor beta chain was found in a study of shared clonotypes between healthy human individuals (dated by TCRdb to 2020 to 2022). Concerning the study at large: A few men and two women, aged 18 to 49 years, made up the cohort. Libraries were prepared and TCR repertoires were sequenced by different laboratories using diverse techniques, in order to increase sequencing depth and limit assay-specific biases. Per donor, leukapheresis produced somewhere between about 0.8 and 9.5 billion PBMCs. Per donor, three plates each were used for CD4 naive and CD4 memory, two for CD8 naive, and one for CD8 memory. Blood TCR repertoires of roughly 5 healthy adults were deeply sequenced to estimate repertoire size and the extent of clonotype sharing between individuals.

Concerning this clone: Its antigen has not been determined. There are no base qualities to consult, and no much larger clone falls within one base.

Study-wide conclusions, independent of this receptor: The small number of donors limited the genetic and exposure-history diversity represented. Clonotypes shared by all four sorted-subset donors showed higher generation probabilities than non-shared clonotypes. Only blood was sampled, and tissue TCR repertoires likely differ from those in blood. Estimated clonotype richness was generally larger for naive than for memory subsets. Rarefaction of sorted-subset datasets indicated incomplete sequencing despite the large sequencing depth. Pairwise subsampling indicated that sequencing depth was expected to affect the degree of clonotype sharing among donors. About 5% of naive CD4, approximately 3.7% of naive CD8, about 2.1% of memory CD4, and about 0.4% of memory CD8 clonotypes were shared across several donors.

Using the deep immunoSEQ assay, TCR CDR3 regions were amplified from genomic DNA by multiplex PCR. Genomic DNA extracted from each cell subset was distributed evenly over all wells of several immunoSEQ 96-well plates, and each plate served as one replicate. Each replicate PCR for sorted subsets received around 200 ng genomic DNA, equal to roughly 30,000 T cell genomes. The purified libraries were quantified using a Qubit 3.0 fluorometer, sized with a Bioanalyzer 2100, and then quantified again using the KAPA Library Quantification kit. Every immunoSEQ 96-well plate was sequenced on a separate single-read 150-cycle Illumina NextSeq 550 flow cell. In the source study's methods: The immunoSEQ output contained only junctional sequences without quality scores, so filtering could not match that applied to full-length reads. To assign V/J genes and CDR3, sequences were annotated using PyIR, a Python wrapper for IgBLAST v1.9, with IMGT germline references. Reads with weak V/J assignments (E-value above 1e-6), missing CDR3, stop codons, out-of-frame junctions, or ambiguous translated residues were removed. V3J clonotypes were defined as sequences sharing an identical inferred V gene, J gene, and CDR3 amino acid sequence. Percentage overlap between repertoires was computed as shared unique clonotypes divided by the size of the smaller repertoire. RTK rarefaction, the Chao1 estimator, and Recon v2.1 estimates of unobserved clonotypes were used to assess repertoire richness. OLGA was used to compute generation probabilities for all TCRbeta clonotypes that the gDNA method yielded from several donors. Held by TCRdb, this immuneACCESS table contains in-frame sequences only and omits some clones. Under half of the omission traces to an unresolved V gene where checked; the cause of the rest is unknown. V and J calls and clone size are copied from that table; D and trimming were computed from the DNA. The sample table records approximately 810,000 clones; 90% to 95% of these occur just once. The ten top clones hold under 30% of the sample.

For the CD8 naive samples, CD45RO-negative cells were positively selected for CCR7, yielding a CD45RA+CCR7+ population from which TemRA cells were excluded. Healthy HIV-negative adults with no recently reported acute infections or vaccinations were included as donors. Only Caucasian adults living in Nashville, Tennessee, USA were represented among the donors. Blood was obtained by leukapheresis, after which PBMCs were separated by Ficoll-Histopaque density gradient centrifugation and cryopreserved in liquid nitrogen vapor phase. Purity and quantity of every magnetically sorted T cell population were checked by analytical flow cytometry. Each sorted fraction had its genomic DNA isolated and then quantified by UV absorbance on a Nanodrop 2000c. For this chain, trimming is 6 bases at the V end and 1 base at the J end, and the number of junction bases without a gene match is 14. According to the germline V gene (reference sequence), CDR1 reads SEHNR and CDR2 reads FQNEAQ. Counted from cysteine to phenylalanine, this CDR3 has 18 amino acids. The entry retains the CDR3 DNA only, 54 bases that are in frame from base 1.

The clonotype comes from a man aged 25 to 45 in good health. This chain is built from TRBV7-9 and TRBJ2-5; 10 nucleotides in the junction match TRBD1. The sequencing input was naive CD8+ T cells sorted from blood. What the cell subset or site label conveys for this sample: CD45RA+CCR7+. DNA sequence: TGTGCCAGCAGTTCCACCGAAGTTAGGGACAGGGGCCAAGAGACCCAGTACTTC. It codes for CASSSTEVRDRGQETQYF.